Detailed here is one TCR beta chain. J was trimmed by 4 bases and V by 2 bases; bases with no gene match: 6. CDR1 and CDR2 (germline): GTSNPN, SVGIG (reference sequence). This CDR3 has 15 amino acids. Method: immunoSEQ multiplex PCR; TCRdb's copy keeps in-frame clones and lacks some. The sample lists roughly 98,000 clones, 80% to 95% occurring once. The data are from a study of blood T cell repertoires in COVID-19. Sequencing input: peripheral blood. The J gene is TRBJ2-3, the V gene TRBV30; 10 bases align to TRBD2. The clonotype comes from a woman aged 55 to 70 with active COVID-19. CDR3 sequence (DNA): TGTGCCTGGAGTATTGGGCTAGCGGGAGCAGATACGCAGTATTTT. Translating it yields CAWSIGLAGADTQYF.